A selection of T cell receptor beta chains follows, all from one sample in a study of T-cell memory formation after mild COVID-19. A single record per CDR3 protein comes from TCRdb applying MiXCR to the 5' RACE reads. The data hold around 250,000 distinct CDR3 sequences, with 7.5% to 10% observed a single time. Sequenced sample: PBMCs or a T cell subset sorted from them (not recorded which). The receptors here all came from a man between 18 and 35 years old who had mild COVID-19 (a few samples of this study predate the infection). Cell type and time point are not known. Each CDR3 is given with its conserved first and last residue. A D gene is named only where the DNA matches it firmly. Rows give clone size only sometimes, using once, few, many, or a class for an expanded clone.

j_call: TRBJ2-1
cdr3_length: 16
clone_size: few
v_call: TRBV7-2
d_call: TRBD1
cdr3_aa: CASSLAPDRRLHEQFF
cdr3_nt: TGTGCCAGCAGCTTAGCACCGGACAGGCGCCTCCATGAGCAGTTCTTC

j_call: TRBJ2-1
cdr3_length: 12
clone_size: few
v_call: TRBV28
d_call: NA
cdr3_aa: CASRVEVNEQFF
cdr3_nt: TGTGCCAGCCGGGTAGAAGTAAATGAGCAGTTCTTC

j_call: TRBJ2-7
cdr3_length: 16
clone_size: many
v_call: TRBV5-1
d_call: TRBD1
cdr3_aa: CASSLAGTGGLYEQYF
cdr3_nt: TGCGCCAGCAGCTTGGCCGGGACAGGGGGCCTCTACGAGCAGTACTTC

j_call: TRBJ2-5
cdr3_length: 18
clone_size: NA
v_call: TRBV7-6
d_call: TRBD2
cdr3_aa: CASSHFGTSGDPFETQYF
cdr3_nt: TGTGCCAGCAGCCACTTCGGGACTAGCGGGGACCCGTTTGAGACCCAGTACTTC

j_call: TRBJ1-2
cdr3_length: 14
clone_size: NA
v_call: TRBV12-5
d_call: NA
cdr3_aa: CASGLSPGRYGYTF
cdr3_nt: TGTGCTAGTGGTTTGTCCCCGGGACGGTATGGCTACACCTTC

j_call: TRBJ2-7
cdr3_length: 11
clone_size: few
v_call: TRBV6-2/TRBV6-3
d_call: NA
cdr3_aa: CASYGGGEQYF
cdr3_nt: TGTGCCAGCTACGGTGGTGGCGAGCAGTACTTC

j_call: TRBJ1-2
cdr3_length: 14
clone_size: few
v_call: TRBV6-1
d_call: NA
cdr3_aa: CASSEGAGSGGYTF
cdr3_nt: TGTGCCAGCAGTGAAGGCGCGGGGAGCGGCGGCTACACCTTC

j_call: TRBJ2-5
cdr3_length: 14
clone_size: NA
v_call: TRBV5-1
d_call: TRBD1
cdr3_aa: CASSGGTGEETQYF
cdr3_nt: TGCGCCAGCAGCGGTGGGACAGGGGAAGAGACCCAGTACTTC

j_call: TRBJ1-4
cdr3_length: 12
clone_size: many
v_call: TRBV4-1
d_call: NA
cdr3_aa: CASSPKNFELFF
cdr3_nt: TGCGCCAGCAGCCCTAAGAACTTCGAACTGTTTTTT

j_call: TRBJ2-4
cdr3_length: 16
clone_size: NA
v_call: TRBV21-1
d_call: NA
cdr3_aa: CASTQIMPGPKNIQYF
cdr3_nt: TGTGCCAGCACCCAAATAATGCCGGGACCTAAAAACATTCAGTACTTC

j_call: TRBJ1-6
cdr3_length: 16
clone_size: few
v_call: TRBV28
d_call: TRBD1
cdr3_aa: CASSLKAGTGSLSLHF
cdr3_nt: TGTGCCAGCAGTTTAAAAGCCGGGACAGGGTCTCTTTCCCTCCACTTT

j_call: TRBJ2-5
cdr3_length: 13
clone_size: few
v_call: TRBV12-3/TRBV12-4
d_call: TRBD2
cdr3_aa: CASTARRGLTQYF
cdr3_nt: TGTGCCAGCACCGCCCGGCGGGGGTTGACCCAGTACTTC

j_call: TRBJ2-1
cdr3_length: 16
clone_size: NA
v_call: TRBV5-1
d_call: NA
cdr3_aa: CASSNNPSGSYNEQFF
cdr3_nt: TGCGCCAGCAGCAATAACCCCAGCGGGTCCTACAATGAGCAGTTCTTC

j_call: TRBJ2-7
cdr3_length: 15
clone_size: many
v_call: TRBV7-9
d_call: NA
cdr3_aa: CASSPGTNNYDEQYF
cdr3_nt: TGTGCCAGCAGCCCCGGGACGAACAATTATGACGAGCAGTACTTC

j_call: TRBJ2-2
cdr3_length: 14
clone_size: NA
v_call: TRBV18
d_call: NA
cdr3_aa: CASSYDPNTGELFF
cdr3_nt: TGTGCCAGTTCCTACGACCCGAACACCGGGGAGCTGTTTTTT

j_call: TRBJ1-2
cdr3_length: 13
clone_size: NA
v_call: TRBV5-1
d_call: NA
cdr3_aa: CASSADPSGGYTF
cdr3_nt: TGCGCCAGCAGCGCGGACCCGAGTGGGGGCTACACCTTC

j_call: TRBJ1-5
cdr3_length: 14
clone_size: NA
v_call: TRBV20-1
d_call: NA
cdr3_aa: CSASNQPGNQPQHF
cdr3_nt: TGCAGTGCTAGTAATCAGCCCGGGAATCAGCCCCAGCATTTT